This T cell receptor (beta chain) was documented in a study of blood T cell repertoires in COVID-19. The wider study: Acute and convalescent COVID-19 specimens originated in the United States, Italy and Spain.

In the authors' methods: Using reference gene primer amplification, nucleated cell counts were estimated. Method: immunoSEQ multiplex PCR; TCRdb's copy keeps in-frame clones and lacks some. That table is the source of V, J and clone size, and D and trimming were worked out from the DNA. This sample has about 320,000 clones, with around 82% found just once. V was clipped by 3 bases and J by 5 bases, with 16 bases between them. The germline V gene has CDR1 LGHDT and CDR2 YNNKEL (reference sequence). The CDR3 extends over 15 amino acids. The sample taken for sequencing was peripheral blood. This rearrangement joins TRBV3-1 (or the pseudogene TRBV3-2) to TRBJ1-2; D is possibly TRBD1 (6 bases). The receptor was isolated from a woman aged 50 to 60 with acute or convalescent COVID-19. The CDR3 reads CASSQGMDRFYGYTF. The CDR3 DNA follows: TGTGCCAGCAGCCAGGGTATGGACAGATTTTATGGCTACACCTTC.